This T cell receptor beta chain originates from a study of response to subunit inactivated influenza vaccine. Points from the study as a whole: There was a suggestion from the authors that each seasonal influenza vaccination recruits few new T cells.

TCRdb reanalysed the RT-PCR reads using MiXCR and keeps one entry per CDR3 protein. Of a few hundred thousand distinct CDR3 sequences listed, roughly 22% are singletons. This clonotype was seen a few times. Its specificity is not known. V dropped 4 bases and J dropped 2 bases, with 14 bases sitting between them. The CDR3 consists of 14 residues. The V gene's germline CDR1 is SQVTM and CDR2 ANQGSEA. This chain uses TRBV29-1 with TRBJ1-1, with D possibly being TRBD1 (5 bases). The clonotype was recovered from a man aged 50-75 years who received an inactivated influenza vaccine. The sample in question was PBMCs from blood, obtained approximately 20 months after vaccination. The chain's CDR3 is CSVGGVGVNTEAFF. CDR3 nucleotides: TGCAGCGTTGGGGGGGTGGGGGTAAACACTGAAGCTTTCTTT.